This T cell receptor beta chain derives from a study of T cell repertoires in cytomegalovirus infection. Study-level background: Public TCR beta signatures were indicative of both CMV infection and a matching HLA type. Study-level points and caveats: The response measured ex vivo was dominated by TCR beta clonotypes (HLA-C-restricted and CMV-specific). Summed frequency of shared TCR beta families picked out CMV carriers who also had the relevant HLA.

Trimming removed 4 bases from V and 5 bases from J, with 18 bases in between. Germline V gene lookup returns CDR1 SGHTA and CDR2 FQGNSA. The CDR3 has 15 residues. The sample holds many counts of this clonotype. Its antigen is undetermined. Using its own MiXCR run on the reads, TCRdb lists one record per CDR3 protein. The sample has 300,000 to 450,000 distinct CDR3 sequences; 15% to 20% are singletons. The specimen sequenced was PBMCs. This clonotype was obtained from a human donor in good health (CMV status not recorded). Some clones in this sample may be carry-over from other donors' samples. This chain uses TRBV7-2 with TRBJ2-7; no definite D call. CDR3 nucleotides: TGTGCCAGCAGCTCCTCGGGCCGGATTGACCACGAGCAGTACTTC. Translated, it gives CASSSSGRIDHEQYF.